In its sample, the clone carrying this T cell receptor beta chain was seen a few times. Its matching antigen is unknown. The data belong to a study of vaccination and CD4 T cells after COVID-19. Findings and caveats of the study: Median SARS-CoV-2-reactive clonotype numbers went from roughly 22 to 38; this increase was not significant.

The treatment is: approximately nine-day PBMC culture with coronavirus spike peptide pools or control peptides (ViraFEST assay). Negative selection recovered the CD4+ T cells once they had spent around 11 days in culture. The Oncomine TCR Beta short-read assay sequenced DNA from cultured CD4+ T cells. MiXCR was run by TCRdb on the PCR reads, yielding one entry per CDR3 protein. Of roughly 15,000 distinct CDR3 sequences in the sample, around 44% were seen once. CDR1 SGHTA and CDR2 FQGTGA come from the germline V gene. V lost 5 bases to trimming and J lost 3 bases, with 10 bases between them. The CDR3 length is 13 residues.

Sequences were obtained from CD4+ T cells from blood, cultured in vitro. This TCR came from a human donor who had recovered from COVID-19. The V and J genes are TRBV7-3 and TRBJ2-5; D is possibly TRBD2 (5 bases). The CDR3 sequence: CASSITSKETQYF. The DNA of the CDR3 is TGTGCCAGCAGCATCACTAGTAAAGAGACCCAGTACTTC.